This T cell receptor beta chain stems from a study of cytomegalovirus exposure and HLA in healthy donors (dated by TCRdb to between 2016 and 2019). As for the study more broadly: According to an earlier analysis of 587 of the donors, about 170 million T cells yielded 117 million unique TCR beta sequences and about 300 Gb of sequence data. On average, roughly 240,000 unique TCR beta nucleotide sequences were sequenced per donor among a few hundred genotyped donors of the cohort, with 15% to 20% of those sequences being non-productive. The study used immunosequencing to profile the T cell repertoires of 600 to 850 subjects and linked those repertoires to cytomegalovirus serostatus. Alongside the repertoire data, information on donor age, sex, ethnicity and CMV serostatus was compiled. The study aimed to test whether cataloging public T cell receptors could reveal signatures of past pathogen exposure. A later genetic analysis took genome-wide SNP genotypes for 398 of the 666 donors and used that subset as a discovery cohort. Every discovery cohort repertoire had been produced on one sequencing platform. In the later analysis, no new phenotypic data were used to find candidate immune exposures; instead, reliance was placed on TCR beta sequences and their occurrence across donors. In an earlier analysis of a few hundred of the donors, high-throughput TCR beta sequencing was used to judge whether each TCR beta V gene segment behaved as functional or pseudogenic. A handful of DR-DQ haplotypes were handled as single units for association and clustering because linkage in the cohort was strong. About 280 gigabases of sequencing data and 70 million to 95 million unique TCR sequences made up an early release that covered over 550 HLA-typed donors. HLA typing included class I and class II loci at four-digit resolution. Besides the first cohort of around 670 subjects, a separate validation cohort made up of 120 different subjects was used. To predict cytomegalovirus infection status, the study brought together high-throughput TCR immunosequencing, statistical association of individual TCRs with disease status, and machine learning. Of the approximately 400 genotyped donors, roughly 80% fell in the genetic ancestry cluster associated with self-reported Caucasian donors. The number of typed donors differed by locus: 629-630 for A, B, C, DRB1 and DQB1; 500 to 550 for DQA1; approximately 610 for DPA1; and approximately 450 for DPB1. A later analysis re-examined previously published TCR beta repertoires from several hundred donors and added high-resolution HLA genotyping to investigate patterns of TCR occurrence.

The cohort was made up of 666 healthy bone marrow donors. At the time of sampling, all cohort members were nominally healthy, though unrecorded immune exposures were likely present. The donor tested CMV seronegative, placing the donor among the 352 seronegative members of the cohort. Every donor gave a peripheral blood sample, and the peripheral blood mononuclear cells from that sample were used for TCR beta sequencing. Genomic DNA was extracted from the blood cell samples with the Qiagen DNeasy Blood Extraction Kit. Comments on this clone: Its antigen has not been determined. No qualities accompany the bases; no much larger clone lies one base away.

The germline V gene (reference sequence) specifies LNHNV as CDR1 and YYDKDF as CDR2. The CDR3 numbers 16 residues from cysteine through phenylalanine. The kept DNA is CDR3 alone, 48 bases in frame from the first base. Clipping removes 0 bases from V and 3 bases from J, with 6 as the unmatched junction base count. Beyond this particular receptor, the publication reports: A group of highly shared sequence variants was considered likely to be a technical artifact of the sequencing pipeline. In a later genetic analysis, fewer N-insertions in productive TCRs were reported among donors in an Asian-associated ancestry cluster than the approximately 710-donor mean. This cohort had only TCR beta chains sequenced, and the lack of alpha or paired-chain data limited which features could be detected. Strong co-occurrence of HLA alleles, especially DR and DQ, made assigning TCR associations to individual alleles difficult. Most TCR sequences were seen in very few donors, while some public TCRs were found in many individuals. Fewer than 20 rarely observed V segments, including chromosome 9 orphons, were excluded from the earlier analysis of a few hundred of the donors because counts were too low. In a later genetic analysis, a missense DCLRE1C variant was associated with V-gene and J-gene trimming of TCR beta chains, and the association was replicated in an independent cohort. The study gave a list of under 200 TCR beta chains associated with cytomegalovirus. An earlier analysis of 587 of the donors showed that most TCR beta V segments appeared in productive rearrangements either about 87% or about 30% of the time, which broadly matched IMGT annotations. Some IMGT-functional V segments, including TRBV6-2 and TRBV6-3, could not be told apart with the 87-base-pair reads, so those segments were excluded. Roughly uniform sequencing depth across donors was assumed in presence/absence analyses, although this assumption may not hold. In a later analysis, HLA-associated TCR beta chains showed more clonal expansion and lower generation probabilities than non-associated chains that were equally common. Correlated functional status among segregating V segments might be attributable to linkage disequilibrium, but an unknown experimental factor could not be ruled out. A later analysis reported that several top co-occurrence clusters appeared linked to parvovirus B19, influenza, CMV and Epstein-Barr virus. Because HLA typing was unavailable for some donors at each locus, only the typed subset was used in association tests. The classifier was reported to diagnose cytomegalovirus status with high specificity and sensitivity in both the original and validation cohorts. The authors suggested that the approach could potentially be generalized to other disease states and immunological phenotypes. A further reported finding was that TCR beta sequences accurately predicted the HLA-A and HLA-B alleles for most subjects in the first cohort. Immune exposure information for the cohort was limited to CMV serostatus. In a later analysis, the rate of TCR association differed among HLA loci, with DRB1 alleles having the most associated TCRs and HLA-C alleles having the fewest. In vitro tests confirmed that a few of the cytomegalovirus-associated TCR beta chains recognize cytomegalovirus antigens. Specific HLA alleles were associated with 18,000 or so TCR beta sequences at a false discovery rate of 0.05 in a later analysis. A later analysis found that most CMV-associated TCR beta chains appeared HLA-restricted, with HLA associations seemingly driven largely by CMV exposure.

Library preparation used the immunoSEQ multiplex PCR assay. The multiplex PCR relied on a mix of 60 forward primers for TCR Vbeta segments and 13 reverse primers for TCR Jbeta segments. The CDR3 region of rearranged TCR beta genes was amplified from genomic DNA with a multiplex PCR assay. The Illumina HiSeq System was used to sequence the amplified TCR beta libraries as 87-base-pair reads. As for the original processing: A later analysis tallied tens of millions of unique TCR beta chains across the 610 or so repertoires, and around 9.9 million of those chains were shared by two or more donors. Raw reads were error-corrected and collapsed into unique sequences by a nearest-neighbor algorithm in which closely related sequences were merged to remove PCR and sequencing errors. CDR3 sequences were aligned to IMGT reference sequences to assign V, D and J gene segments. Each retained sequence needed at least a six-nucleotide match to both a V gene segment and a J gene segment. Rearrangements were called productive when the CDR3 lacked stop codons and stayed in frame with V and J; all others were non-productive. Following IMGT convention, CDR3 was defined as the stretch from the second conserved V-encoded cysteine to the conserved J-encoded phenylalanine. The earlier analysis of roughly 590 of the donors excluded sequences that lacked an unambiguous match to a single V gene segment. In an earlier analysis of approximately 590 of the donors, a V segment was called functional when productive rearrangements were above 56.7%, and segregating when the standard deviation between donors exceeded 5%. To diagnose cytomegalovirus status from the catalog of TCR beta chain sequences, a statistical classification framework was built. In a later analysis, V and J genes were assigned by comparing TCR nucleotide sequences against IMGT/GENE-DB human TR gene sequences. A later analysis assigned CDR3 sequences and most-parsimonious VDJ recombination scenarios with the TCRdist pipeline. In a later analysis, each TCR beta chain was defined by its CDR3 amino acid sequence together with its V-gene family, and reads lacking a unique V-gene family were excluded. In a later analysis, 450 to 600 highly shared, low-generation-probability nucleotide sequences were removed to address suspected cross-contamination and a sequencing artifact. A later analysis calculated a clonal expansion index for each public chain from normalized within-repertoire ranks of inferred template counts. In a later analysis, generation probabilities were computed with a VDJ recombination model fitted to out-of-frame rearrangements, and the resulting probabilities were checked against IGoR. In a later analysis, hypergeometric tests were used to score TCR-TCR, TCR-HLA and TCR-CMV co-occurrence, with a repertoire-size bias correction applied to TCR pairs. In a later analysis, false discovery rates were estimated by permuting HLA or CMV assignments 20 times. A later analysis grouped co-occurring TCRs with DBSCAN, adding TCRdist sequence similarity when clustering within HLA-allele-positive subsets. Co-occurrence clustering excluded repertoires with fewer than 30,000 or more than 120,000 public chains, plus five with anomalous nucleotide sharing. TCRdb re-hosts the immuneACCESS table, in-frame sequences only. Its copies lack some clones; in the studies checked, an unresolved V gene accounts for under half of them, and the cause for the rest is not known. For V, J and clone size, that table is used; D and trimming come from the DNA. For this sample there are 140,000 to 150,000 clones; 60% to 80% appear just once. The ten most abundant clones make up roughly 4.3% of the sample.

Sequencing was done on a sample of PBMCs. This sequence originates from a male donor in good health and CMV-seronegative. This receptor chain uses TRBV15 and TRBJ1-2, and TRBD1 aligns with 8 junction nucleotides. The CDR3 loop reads CATSRDSTGADYGYTF. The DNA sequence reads TGTGCCACCAGCAGAGATTCGACAGGGGCGGACTATGGCTACACCTTC.